This T cell receptor (beta chain) was profiled in a study of cytotoxic CD8 clonotypes in ibrutinib-treated CLL. As for the study in general: Partial responses numbered roughly 25 and complete responses 2; after a median approximately 70 months, roughly 15 stayed remitted and roughly twelve progressed. Treatment had run for a median roughly 12 months, range 6 to 36, when response samples were taken.

With respect to this clone: Antigen: not known.

General study points: Clonality increased with ibrutinib response but returned toward baseline at progression.

TCRdb keeps only in-frame clones here, not all; method: immunoSEQ multiplex PCR. The sample lists roughly 300,000 clones, about 72% occurring once. CDR1 is SNHLY and CDR2 is FYNNEI in the germline V gene. The CDR3 length is 15 residues. V shed 8 bases, J shed 4 bases, and the junction held 10 bases outside the gene matches. This chain uses TRBV2 with TRBJ1-2, with 10 positions matching TRBD1. This sequence originates from a human donor with chronic lymphocytic leukemia. Material: PBMCs, obtained at disease progression, from a patient treated with ibrutinib. The CDR3 region has the DNA TGTGCCAGCCGCCGACGGGACAGGGGAGCCTATGGCTACACCTTC. Protein: CASRRRDRGAYGYTF.